Below, 28 T cell receptor beta chains from the same sample are listed, as sequenced in a study of blood T cells in healthy people across ages. A second PCR, run for about 6 to 11 cycles, used a sample-barcoded 5' primer plus a J-beta primer mix. TCRdb used MiXCR to reprocess the 5' RACE reads, holding one entry per CDR3 protein. This sample has hundreds of thousands of distinct CDR3 sequences, with around three fifths found just once. The specimen sequenced was blood. These TCRs come from a man aged 40-55 years in good health.

The chain links TRBV5-6 to TRBJ2-5; no clear D gene. Germline V gives CDR1 SGHDT, CDR2 YYEEEE. The V and J ends lost 1 base and 7 bases respectively, with 11 bases between them. CDR3 length equals 13 residues. The DNA of the CDR3 is TGTGCCAGCAGCTTGACCTTTTGGGGGACCCAGTACTTC. Translation: CASSLTFWGTQYF.

The gene calls are TRBV2 and TRBJ1-5; D ambiguous. V was trimmed by 3 bases and J by 6 bases, leaving 9 bases between them. The CDR3 runs 13 residues. CDR1 is SNHLY, CDR2 FYNNEI, per germline. The DNA for the CDR3 is TGTGCCAGCAGTGACGGAGGGTCTCAGCCCCAGCATTTT. This gives the protein CASSDGGSQPQHF. Using reference TRBV2 and TRBJ1-5 for the parts outside the CDR3, the full variable domain is EPEVTQTPSHQVTQMGQEVILRCVPISNHLYFYWYRQILGQKVEFLVSFYNNEISEKSEIFDDQFSVERPDGSNFTLKIRSTKLEDSAMYFCASSDGGSQPQHFGDGTRLSIL.

The J gene is TRBJ2-7, the V gene TRBV24-1, with 8 bases that match TRBD1. The end of the DNA aligns better with TRBJ2-5, so the J call may be wrong. The CDR3 totals 16 residues. Germline V lookup: CDR1 KGHDR, CDR2 SFDVKD. The CDR3 coding sequence is TGTGCCACCAGTGATTTTTCAGGGGGCGGAAGGGAGACCCAGTACTTC. Encoded protein: CATSDFSGGGRETQYF.

This clonotype was picked up a small number of times. This rearrangement joins TRBV6-5 to TRBJ1-5; D is unresolved. Trimming took 6 bases from V and 0 from J, leaving 12 bases between them. The length of the CDR3 is 15 residues. Germline CDR1 and CDR2: MNHEY and SVGAGI. The CDR3 here is CASSVREYSNQPQHF. CDR3 coding DNA: TGTGCCAGCAGCGTCCGGGAATATAGCAATCAGCCCCAGCATTTT.

The chain joins TRBV15 to TRBJ2-6; the D gene could be TRBD1 or TRBD2 (5 bases each). Germline V lookup: CDR1 LNHNV, CDR2 YYDKDF (reference sequence). The V end was cut by 5 bases, the J end by 2 bases, with 22 bases between. This CDR3 region has 19 residues. CDR3 sequence: CATSPPPRDPAPGANVLTF. The DNA for the CDR3 is TGTGCCACCAGCCCTCCTCCCCGGGACCCTGCACCTGGGGCCAACGTCCTGACTTTC. The full variable domain, in which reference TRBV15 and TRBJ2-6 provide the parts outside the CDR3, is DAMVIQNPRYQVTQFGKPVTLSCSQTLNHNVMYWYQQKSSQAPKLLFHYYDKDFNNEADTPDNFQSRRPNTSFCFLDIRSPGLGDTAMYLCATSPPPRDPAPGANVLTFGAGSRLTVL.

This clonotype was found a few times. V is TRBV24-1 and J is TRBJ2-1; D not certain. Trimming cost V 5 bases and J 3 bases, with 10 bases left between them. The CDR3 has 14 residues. CDR1 KGHDR and CDR2 SFDVKD come from the germline V gene. This chain's CDR3 is CATSGVGVYNEQFF. As DNA, the CDR3 is TGTGCCACCAGTGGAGTGGGCGTCTACAATGAGCAGTTCTTC.

V usage is TRBV7-2 and J usage is TRBJ1-6; weak D call: TRBD1 (5 bases). The germline V gene encodes CDR1 SGHTA and CDR2 FQGNSA. This CDR3 is 16 amino acids long. V lost 3 bases to trimming and J lost 0 bases, with 9 bases between them. Here the CDR3 reads CASSFDSSSYNSPLHF. The DNA for the CDR3 is TGTGCCAGCAGCTTTGACAGTAGCTCCTATAATTCACCCCTCCACTTT.

The V gene is TRBV27, the J gene TRBJ2-7; 8 bases are a match to TRBD2. The CDR3 is 17 residues long. Germline CDR1 is MNHEY and CDR2 is SMNVEV (reference sequence). The V and J ends lost 4 bases and 1 base, in that order; junction bases with no gene match: 12. The CDR3 spells CASSSGPGGASSYEQYF. The CDR3 nucleotides are TGTGCCAGCAGTTCGGGCCCGGGGGGGGCCTCTTCCTACGAGCAGTACTTC.

The rearrangement joins TRBV9 to TRBJ1-2; D call uncertain. Trimming cost V 0 bases and J 9 bases, with 6 bases left between them. The CDR3 contains 11 residues. Germline CDR1 reads SGDLS; CDR2 reads YYNGEE. Here the CDR3 reads CASSVAKSYTF. For the CDR3, the DNA is TGTGCCAGCAGCGTAGCTAAGAGCTACACCTTC. Supplemented by reference TRBV9 and TRBJ1-2, the full variable domain reads DSGVTQTPKHLITATGQRVTLRCSPRSGDLSVYWYQQSLDQGLQFLIQYYNGEERAKGNILERFSAQQFPDLHSELNLSSLELGDSALYFCASSVAKSYTFGSGTRLTVV.

The chain uses TRBV3-1 and TRBJ2-1; maybe TRBD2 (5 bases). Germline V CDR1 and CDR2: LGHDT, YNNKEL (reference sequence). The length of the CDR3 is 13 residues. The V and J ends lost 10 bases and 1 base respectively, with 11 bases between them. DNA for the CDR3: TGTGCCACCTTGGACTTGTCCTACAATGAGCAGTTCTTC. It is translated as CATLDLSYNEQFF.

This rearrangement joins TRBV28 to TRBJ2-3, with a weak D call TRBD2 (7 bases). The CDR3 totals 14 residues. Trimming pared 2 bases from V and 4 bases from J, leaving 10 bases between. The germline V gene encodes CDR1 MDHEN and CDR2 SYDVKM. The CDR3 loop reads CASSLRGAADTQYF. In DNA form, the CDR3 reads TGTGCCAGCAGTTTACGGGGGGCGGCAGATACGCAGTATTTT.

The chain is built from TRBV6-2 or TRBV6-3 and TRBJ2-1; TRBD1 or TRBD2 may be the D gene (6 bases each). The last part of the DNA fits TRBJ2-7 better; the J call may be wrong. There are 16 residues in the CDR3. The germline V gene encodes CDR1 MNHEY and CDR2 SVGEGT. The CDR3 loop reads CASSYSMGGSYNEQYF. Here the CDR3 DNA reads TGTGCCAGCAGTTACTCGATGGGGGGCTCCTACAATGAGCAGTACTTC.

As for this clonotype: This likely came from a read error, as a far larger clone is one base away. The J gene is TRBJ2-5, the V gene TRBV28, with a weak D call TRBD1 (5 bases). This CDR3 is 13 amino acids long. Germline V CDR1 and CDR2: MDHEN, SYDVKM. The CDR3 nucleotides are TGTGCCAGCAGTTTAGCAGGGCAAGAGATCCAGTACTTC. Translating gives CASSLAGQEIQYF.

This clonotype was seen only a few times. This chain uses TRBV7-2 with TRBJ2-3, with D possibly being TRBD2 (5 bases). The CDR3 is made up of 15 amino acids. Trimming cost V 3 bases and J 4 bases, with 14 bases left between them. Germline V CDR1 and CDR2: SGHTA, FQGNSA. CDR3 DNA sequence: TGTGCCAGCAGCTTCCGCGGGTTTATCGCAGATACGCAGTATTTT. Amino acids: CASSFRGFIADTQYF.

This clonotype was seen more than once but under ten times. The chain is built from TRBV27 and TRBJ2-5; possibly TRBD1 or TRBD2 for D (5 bases each). V was clipped by 3 bases and J by 4 bases, with 9 bases between them. CDR1 is MNHEY and CDR2 is SMNVEV in the germline V gene (reference sequence). This CDR3 region has 13 residues. CDR3 sequence: CASSFGGRETQYF. The CDR3 DNA reads as TGTGCCAGCAGTTTTGGGGGTCGAGAGACCCAGTACTTC.

V is TRBV11-2 and J is TRBJ1-1; no clear D gene. The V end lost 0 bases, the J end lost 1 base, and 12 bases lay between the germline ends. The CDR3 extends over 16 amino acids. CDR1 SGHAT and CDR2 FQNNGV come from the germline V gene. CDR3 coding DNA: TGTGCCAGCAGCTTAGAGGCGGGTTGGGGGAACACTGAAGCTTTCTTT. Translated, it gives CASSLEAGWGNTEAFF.

This clonotype was seen a handful of times. The chain carries TRBV7-2 and TRBJ1-5; D may be TRBD1 (5 bases). V lost 1 base to trimming and J lost 6 bases, with 13 bases between them. Germline CDR1 and CDR2: SGHTA and FQGNSA. This CDR3 is 15 amino acids long. CDR3 in amino acids: CASSLEPGLAQPQHF. The CDR3 bases are TGTGCCAGCAGCTTAGAGCCAGGGCTCGCTCAGCCCCAGCATTTT.

The rearrangement joins TRBV29-1 to TRBJ2-5; no reliable D call. The CDR3 spans 13 residues. Germline V gene lookup returns CDR1 SQVTM and CDR2 ANQGSEA. Trimming took off 6 bases at V and 1 base at J, with 12 bases between the two ends. CDR3 DNA: TGCAGCGTCACTGGCGATGGCCAAGAGACCCAGTACTTC. Its translation is CSVTGDGQETQYF.

This rearrangement joins TRBV10-3 to TRBJ1-6, with D tentatively TRBD1 (5 bases). The CDR3 is 13 residues long. Germline V gene data show CDR1 as ENHRY and CDR2 as SYGVKD. V was clipped by 6 bases and J by 7 bases, with 10 bases between them. Here the CDR3 reads CAIRTDRNSPLHF. The CDR3 nucleotides are TGTGCCATCAGAACAGACAGAAATTCACCCCTCCACTTT.

This chain uses TRBV20-1 with TRBJ2-7; no definite D call. The tail of the sequence fits TRBJ2-5 better, so the J call may be wrong. From germline, CDR1 is DFQATT and CDR2 SNEGSKA (reference sequence). The CDR3 runs to 12 residues. The CDR3 DNA reads TGCAGTGCCACGGACCGGCGGGAGACCCAGTACTTC. Encoded protein: CSATDRRETQYF.

This clonotype was seen more than once but under ten times. V gene TRBV6-1 combines with J gene TRBJ2-1; weak D call: TRBD1 (6 bases). The CDR3 is 13 residues long. V lost 2 bases and J lost 10, with 12 bases in between. Looked up from germline, CDR1 is MNHNS and CDR2 is SASEGT. This CDR3 reads CASSETVGTEQFF. DNA of the CDR3: TGTGCCAGCAGTGAAACGGTAGGGACAGAGCAGTTCTTC.

V and J are TRBV14 and TRBJ2-2, with TRBD1 matching over 10 bases. V dropped 4 bases and J dropped 4; count of bases not matched to a gene: 6. The germline V gene encodes CDR1 SGHDN and CDR2 FVKESK. The CDR3 runs 16 residues. The CDR3 sequence: CASSPPGQGFTGELFF. The CDR3 nucleotides are TGTGCCAGCAGCCCCCCGGGACAGGGGTTCACCGGGGAGCTGTTTTTT.

This clonotype turned up a few times. The genes are TRBV27 and TRBJ1-2; D possibly corresponds to TRBD1 (5 bases). CDR1 MNHEY and CDR2 SMNVEV come from the germline V gene (reference sequence). V was clipped by 5 bases and J by 8 bases, with 15 bases between them. The CDR3 has 13 amino acids. Here the CDR3 DNA reads TGTGCCAGCAGTCCCGGGACCTCGAGGGGCTACACCTTC. The encoded protein is CASSPGTSRGYTF.

CDR3 sequence (DNA): TGTGCCAGCAGTGAATTGGGGCAACAAAATTCACCCCTCCACTTT. Its protein is CASSELGQQNSPLHF. V is TRBV25-1 and J is TRBJ1-6, with D possibly TRBD1 on 5 matching bases. The CDR3 contains 15 residues. Germline V lookup: CDR1 MGHDK, CDR2 SYGVNS. The V gene lost 1 base and the J gene lost 7 bases, with 11 bases spanning the gap. The full variable domain, completed using reference TRBV25-1 and TRBJ1-6, is EADIYQTPRYLVIGTGKKITLECSQTMGHDKMYWYQQDPGMELHLIHYSYGVNSTEKGDLSSESTVSRIRTEHFPLTLESARPSHTSQYLCASSELGQQNSPLHFGNGTRLTVT.

The chain is built from TRBV15 and TRBJ2-5; D ambiguous. CDR1 and CDR2 from the germline V gene are LNHNV and YYDKDF (reference sequence). V gave up 0 bases and J gave up 4 bases, with 6 bases separating them. The CDR3 spans 13 residues. The CDR3 protein is CATSRDPAETQYF. The CDR3 nucleotides are TGTGCCACCAGCAGAGATCCGGCAGAGACCCAGTACTTC.

The gene calls are TRBV29-1 and TRBJ2-1; 7 bases line up with TRBD2. This CDR3 has 14 residues. Unmatched junction bases numbered 7, after V lost 7 bases and J lost 1 base. Germline CDR1 is SQVTM and CDR2 is ANQGSEA. The CDR3 sequence: CSAKKGGSYNEQFF. Here the CDR3 DNA reads TGCAGCGCGAAAAAGGGAGGGTCCTACAATGAGCAGTTCTTC.

This sequence joins TRBV7-2 and TRBJ2-5; D may be TRBD1 (6 bases). Trimming left V 5 bases short and J 5 bases short, with 15 bases between. CDR3 length: 14 residues. Germline V CDR1 and CDR2: SGHTA, FQGNSA. Here the CDR3 reads CASSPRAQGETQYF. The CDR3 DNA reads TGTGCCAGCAGCCCGCGGGCCCAGGGGGAGACCCAGTACTTC.

This chain links TRBV4-1 with TRBJ2-5; D is uncertain. Germline V gene lookup returns CDR1 MGHRA and CDR2 YSYEKL. V was cut by 0 bases and J by 11 bases, with 16 bases left in between. The CDR3 has 14 amino acids. The chain's CDR3 is CASSQEAFSNEQYF. CDR3 sequence (DNA): TGCGCCAGCAGCCAAGAGGCGTTCAGCAATGAGCAGTACTTC.